The present TCR beta chain was sequenced within a study of identical twins. V gave up 0 bases and J gave up 3 bases, with 9 bases separating them. This CDR3 contains 14 residues. Germline assignment: CDR1 LGHNA and CDR2 YSLEER. A single record per CDR3 protein comes from TCRdb applying MiXCR to the 5' RACE reads. The profile covers about 720,000 distinct CDR3 sequences, with 18% appearing a single time and over 10% taken by the ten largest. This clonotype was seen only a few times. Separately, the same data were catalogued under a study of T cells expressing NK-cell markers. Turning to that study: In several donors, dominant clonotypes made up about 28.3-65% of CD3+CD56-NKG2C+ cells.

The chain couples TRBV4-3 to TRBJ2-7, with D uncertain. Sequenced sample: PBMCs. The source is a woman in her late teens or twenties in good health. CDR3 bases: TGCGCCAGCAGCCAAGAGTCCCAGGTCTACGAGCAGTACTTC. It codes for CASSQESQVYEQYF.